The clone carrying this T cell receptor beta chain was counted many times. These data come from a study of T cells after yellow fever vaccination. Germline CDR1 and CDR2: MGHDK and SYGVNS. V shed 4 bases and J shed 0 bases, with 9 bases lying between them. There are 14 residues in the CDR3. TCRdb used MiXCR to reprocess the 5' RACE reads, holding one entry per CDR3 protein. The table lists roughly 49,000 distinct CDR3 sequences, 7.4% of them singletons. This TCR derives from a man in his late teens or twenties who received the YFV17D yellow fever vaccine. The gene calls are TRBV25-1 and TRBJ1-1; D not certain. The specimen was CD8+ T cells sorted from PBMCs, collected roughly 15 days after the first yellow fever vaccination. CDR3 nucleotide sequence: TGTGCCAGCAGTGGGCCCTGGGTGAACACTGAAGCTTTCTTT. It is translated as CASSGPWVNTEAFF.